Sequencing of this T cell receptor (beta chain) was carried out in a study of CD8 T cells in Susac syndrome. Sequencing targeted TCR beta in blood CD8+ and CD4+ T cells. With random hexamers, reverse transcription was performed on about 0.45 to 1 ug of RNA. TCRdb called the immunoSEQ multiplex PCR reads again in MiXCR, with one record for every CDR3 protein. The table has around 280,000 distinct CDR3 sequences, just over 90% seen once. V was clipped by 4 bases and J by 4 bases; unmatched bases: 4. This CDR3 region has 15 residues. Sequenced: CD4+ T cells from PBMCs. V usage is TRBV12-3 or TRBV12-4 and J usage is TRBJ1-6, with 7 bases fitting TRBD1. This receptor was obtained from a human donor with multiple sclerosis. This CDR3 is CASSSSRGYNSPLHF. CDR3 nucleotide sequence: TGTGCCAGCAGTTCGTCCAGGGGGTATAATTCACCCCTCCACTTT.